This TCR beta chain is from a study of T cells in Graves' hyperthyroidism and ophthalmopathy. Study-wide findings and caveats: Blood also carried most thyroid clonotypes expanded above 0.001.

Amplification of TCR beta CDR3 regions was performed using RNA transcripts as template. The study used the HTBI primer set for a first-round RT-PCR of the TCR CDR3. TCRdb ran MiXCR on the multiplex PCR reads and lists one entry per CDR3 protein. The sample carries fewer than 500,000 distinct CDR3 sequences, roughly 14% recorded once. Out of approximately 10 ml of fresh peripheral blood came the PBMCs. The J segment lost 7 bases and the V segment lost 3 bases, leaving 3 bases of the junction unmatched. The CDR3 runs to 14 residues. CDR1 and CDR2 (germline): SNHLY, FYNNEI. This clonotype was picked up many times. As yet, its antigen is unknown.

Source material: blood. The clonotype comes from a young man with Graves' hyperthyroidism that later progressed to Graves' ophthalmopathy. The chain carries TRBV2 and TRBJ1-2, with 12 bases identical to TRBD1. The CDR3 here is CASSEGQGASGYTF. The DNA for the CDR3 is TGTGCCAGCAGTGAGGGACAGGGGGCTAGTGGCTACACCTTC. Together with reference TRBV2 and TRBJ1-2, the CDR3 gives the full variable domain: EPEVTQTPSHQVTQMGQEVILRCVPISNHLYFYWYRQILGQKVEFLVSFYNNEISEKSEIFDDQFSVERPDGSNFTLKIRSTKLEDSAMYFCASSEGQGASGYTFGSGTRLTVV.